This T cell receptor beta chain comes out of a study of radiation and T cells in renal cell carcinoma. Study conclusions and caveats: Top tumor clonotypes rose in blood 2 weeks post-radiation, then contracted.

Germline V gives CDR1 SGHTA, CDR2 FQGNSA. V gave up 4 bases and J gave up 6 bases, with 7 bases separating them. This CDR3 is built from 12 residues. This clone has only a few counts. Its antigen remains unknown. Indicated time point: baseline pretreatment blood. Treatment in this sample: 15 Gy SBRT to primary tumor, nephrectomy 4 weeks later. Clones were read by immunoSEQ multiplex PCR, and TCRdb kept only the in-frame ones, dropping some. In the table there are about 140,000 clones, around 78% of which are singletons. The origin of this receptor is a woman in her forties or fifties with renal cell carcinoma. Sample: blood, taken from a patient whose treatment included radiotherapy and nephrectomy. This chain connects TRBV7-2 to TRBJ1-5, with D unclear. The CDR3 DNA follows: TGTGCCAGCAGCTATGGTGGTCAGCCCCAGCATTTT. Protein product: CASSYGGQPQHF.